This is a list of T cell receptor beta chains from one sample in a study of radiotherapy plus CTLA-4 blockade in lung cancer. TCRdb's table, derived via immunoSEQ multiplex PCR, lists solely in-frame clones and lacks some. Here the sample spans under 110,000 clones, 70% to 90% being singletons. The specimen was peripheral blood, collected from a patient treated with radiotherapy plus ipilimumab. All receptors derive from a human donor with non-small cell lung cancer that progressed on radiotherapy plus ipilimumab. Some clones in this sample may be carry-over from other donors' samples. Each CDR3 is given with its conserved first and last residue. The D gene is left open where the match is weak. Clone sizes are given selectively: once, few, many, or a class where the clone is expanded.

j_call | v_call | d_call | clone_size | cdr3_nt | cdr3_aa
TRBJ2-7 | TRBV11-2 | . | . | TGTGCCAGCAGCTCCTCAATTAGCTCCTACGAGCAGTACTTC | CASSSSISSYEQYF
TRBJ2-3 | TRBV6-4 | TRBD2 | few | TGTGCCAGCAGTGGGACTAGCGGGGCAGATACGCAGTATTTT | CASSGTSGADTQYF
TRBJ2-7 | TRBV4-1 | . | . | TGCGCCAGCAGCCAAGATACGGGACAACTTTACGAGCAGTACTTC | CASSQDTGQLYEQYF
TRBJ1-4 | TRBV13 | TRBD1 | . | TGTGCCAGCAGGTCACTCGGGACAGGGGATGGGAAACTGTTTTTT | CASRSLGTGDGKLFF
TRBJ2-1 | TRBV6-6 | TRBD2 | . | TGTGCCAGCACCCCCGGTAGCGGGGGGGCAAATGAGCAGTTCTTC | CASTPGSGGANEQFF
TRBJ1-3 | TRBV2 | TRBD1 | . | TGTGCCAGCAGTGACAGGGGGAACACCATATATTTT | CASSDRGNTIYF
TRBJ2-3 | TRBV7-9 | TRBD1 | . | TGTGCCAGCAGCACCGGACAGGTCAGCACAGATACGCAGTATTTT | CASSTGQVSTDTQYF
TRBJ2-1 | TRBV7-2 | TRBD1 | . | TGTGCCAGCAGCTTAGGGACAGGGGGCTCGTCCCAGTTCTTC | CASSLGTGGSSQFF
TRBJ2-3 | TRBV18 | TRBD2 | . | TGTGCCAGCTCACCATTCTCCAGCGGGGGGGCTGGAGATACGCAGTATTTT | CASSPFSSGGAGDTQYF
TRBJ2-7 | TRBV20-1 | . | . | TGCAGTGCTAGATTAGCCTACGAGCAGTACTTC | CSARLAYEQYF
TRBJ1-1 | TRBV7-3 | . | few | TGTGCCAGCAGCTTAAGGACGGACACTGAAGCTTTCTTT | CASSLRTDTEAFF
TRBJ1-4 | TRBV5-1 | . | . | TGCGCCAGCAGCTTGGAGGGGACATCTAATGAAAAACTGTTTTTT | CASSLEGTSNEKLFF
TRBJ1-1 | TRBV14 | TRBD1 | . | TGTGCCAGCAGCCTTCGACAGGGGACGGTTATGATGAACACTGAAGCTTTCTTT | CASSLRQGTVMMNTEAFF
TRBJ1-2 | TRBV5-1 | . | . | TGCGCCAGCAGCCCCTTGGGAGGAGGGAGTTACGGCTACACCTTC | CASSPLGGGSYGYTF
TRBJ1-4 | TRBV5-1 | . | . | TGCGCCAGCAGCTTGGCGGTGGGTTCGACTAATGAAAAACTGTTTTTT | CASSLAVGSTNEKLFF
TRBJ2-4 | TRBV7-2 | . | few | TGTGCCAGCAGCCCTAGATGGGAAAACATTCAGTACTTC | CASSPRWENIQYF
TRBJ1-1 | TRBV7-9 | TRBD1 | . | TGTGCCAGCAGCTTGAGGGGGCCTGAAGCTTTCTTT | CASSLRGPEAFF
TRBJ2-3 | TRBV6-6 | TRBD2 | . | TGTGCCAGCGGCCCGGGGGGATCAGATACGCAGTATTTT | CASGPGGSDTQYF
TRBJ1-1 | TRBV28 | . | . | TGTGCCAGCAGTTTGCCACTGAGGAGGACTGAAGCTTTCTTT | CASSLPLRRTEAFF
TRBJ1-1 | TRBV7-3 | . | . | TGTGCCAGCAGCTTATCAGGGGTCACTGAAGCTTTCTTT | CASSLSGVTEAFF
TRBJ1-6 | TRBV4-2 | . | . | TGTGCCAGCAGCCAAGAAAGGTTGCTGAATTCACCCCTCCACTTT | CASSQERLLNSPLHF
TRBJ2-7 | TRBV5-1 | . | . | TGCGCCAGCAGCTGGCCCAGGTCCCCCTACGAGCAGTACTTC | CASSWPRSPYEQYF
TRBJ2-5 | TRBV29-1 | . | once | TGCAGCGTTGATGGGTCTTCCGGGACACCGGTGAGGAGGGAGACCCAGTACTTC | CSVDGSSGTPVRRETQYF
TRBJ1-3 | TRBV28 | . | . | TGTGCCAGCAGTAGAGAAAGGGTCGGAAACACCATATATTTT | CASSRERVGNTIYF
TRBJ1-3 | TRBV2 | . | . | TGTGCCAGCAGTGAGGCAGGGTGGGGAAACACCATATATTTT | CASSEAGWGNTIYF
TRBJ1-2 | TRBV4-3 | . | . | TGCGCCAGCAGCCAGACTTTAGGGACCATTAACTATGGCTACACCTTC | CASSQTLGTINYGYTF
TRBJ2-7 | TRBV18 | . | . | TGTGCCAGCTCACCACGGGCAGGGCAGGGAATTATCGAGCAGTACTTC | CASSPRAGQGIIEQYF
TRBJ2-3 | TRBV5-1 | TRBD2 | . | TGCGCCAGCAGCTTGCTAGCGGGGGGATCCCGAGATACGCAGTATTTT | CASSLLAGGSRDTQYF
TRBJ2-2 | TRBV5-1 | TRBD2 | . | TGCGCCAGCAGCTTGGCAGCGGGGGAGGCCGGGGAGCTGTTTTTT | CASSLAAGEAGELFF
TRBJ2-5 | TRBV7-2 | . | . | TGTGCCAGCAGCTCAAACGTTGATTGGGTTGAGACCCAGTACTTC | CASSSNVDWVETQYF
TRBJ2-5 | TRBV5-6 | . | . | TGTGCCAGCAGCTGGCTTGGGACCCAGTACTTC | CASSWLGTQYF
TRBJ1-5 | TRBV2 | TRBD1 | . | TGTGCCAGCAGCGGGGGACAGGGAAGGCCCCAGCATTTT | CASSGGQGRPQHF
TRBJ2-3 | TRBV19 | . | . | TGTGCCAGTAGTATGGGCAGAGCATCCACAGATACGCAGTATTTT | CASSMGRASTDTQYF
TRBJ1-4 | TRBV2 | . | . | TGTGCCACCACTTCTTGGGCAGGTGAAAAACTGTTTTTT | CATTSWAGEKLFF
TRBJ1-2 | TRBV30 | . | . | TGTGCCTGGAGTGTAGCTCTAACATATGGCTACACCTTC | CAWSVALTYGYTF
TRBJ2-7 | TRBV5-1 | . | . | TGCGCCAGCAGCACTCTCGGGACCGGCGACGAGCAGTACTTC | CASSTLGTGDEQYF
TRBJ1-6 | TRBV28 | . | . | TGTGCCAGCAGTCCAGGGGTTCGTTCACCCCTCCACTTT | CASSPGVRSPLHF
TRBJ2-7 | TRBV5-1 | . | . | TGCGCCAGCAGCTTGGCTCTAGGCGGGAACTCCTACGAGCAGTACTTC | CASSLALGGNSYEQYF
TRBJ1-2 | TRBV5-1 | . | . | TGCGCCACCAAGGAACAGGATAGTGATGGCTACACCTTC | CATKEQDSDGYTF
TRBJ2-1 | TRBV29-1 | . | . | TGCAGCGTTGAGGAGGGGTGGTCCTACAATGAGCAGTTCTTC | CSVEEGWSYNEQFF
TRBJ1-1 | TRBV5-4 | . | . | TGTGCCAGCAGATATTCGACAGACATGAACACTGAAGCTTTCTTT | CASRYSTDMNTEAFF
TRBJ2-1 | TRBV2 | . | . | TGTGCCAGCAGGAGGGGATCCGGGTCCTACAATGAGCAGTTCTTC | CASRRGSGSYNEQFF
TRBJ1-4 | TRBV12-5 | TRBD1 | . | TGTGCTAGTGGTTTGAAACAGGGGGATGAAAAACTGTTTTTT | CASGLKQGDEKLFF
TRBJ2-5 | TRBV18 | TRBD1 | . | TGTGCCAGCTCACTCAATACCAGGGGGACAGAGACCCAGTACTTC | CASSLNTRGTETQYF
TRBJ2-1 | TRBV15 | TRBD1 | . | TGTGCCACCAGCAGAGATCTCGGACAGGCAAGCTCCTACAATGAGCAGTTCTTC | CATSRDLGQASSYNEQFF
TRBJ2-3 | TRBV2 | . | . | TGTGCCAGCAGCCAGAACGGGGACGGGGACACAGATACGCAGTATTTT | CASSQNGDGDTDTQYF
TRBJ1-2 | TRBV5-5 | TRBD1 | . | TGTGCCAGCAGCTTTGGACAGGGAGATGGCTACACCTTC | CASSFGQGDGYTF
TRBJ2-3 | TRBV9 | . | . | TGTGCCAGCAGCGTAGCCCCGACCCCCGGTGGCACAGATACGCAGTATTTT | CASSVAPTPGGTDTQYF
TRBJ2-3 | TRBV13 | TRBD2 | once | TGTGCCAGCAGCTCTTTATTAAGTCCGAGCGGGGCCTCTATTGGAGACACAGATACGCAGTATTTT | CASSSLLSPSGASIGDTDTQYF
TRBJ2-2 | TRBV5-1 | TRBD2 | . | TGCGCCAGCAGCCCGGGCGAGCGGGGGGGCCGGTATGCTGCCGGGGAGCTGTTTTTT | CASSPGERGGRYAAGELFF
TRBJ1-1 | TRBV6-6 | . | . | TGTGCCAGCATCCTTAGGGGGAACACTGAAGCTTTCTTT | CASILRGNTEAFF
TRBJ1-2 | TRBV2 | TRBD1 | . | TGTGCCAGCAGTGAATTGGGACAGTACTATGGCTACACCTTC | CASSELGQYYGYTF
TRBJ2-1 | TRBV18 | TRBD1 | . | TGTGCCAGCTCACCAAAAGAAAAGACAGGGATCTACAATGAGCAGTTCTTC | CASSPKEKTGIYNEQFF
TRBJ2-5 | TRBV29-1 | TRBD1 | . | TGCAGCGTTTCTCCCGGGACAGACCCGGCGGAGACCCAGTACTTC | CSVSPGTDPAETQYF
TRBJ1-1 | TRBV28 | TRBD1 | . | TGTGCCAGCAGCCCCCCTTCCGGGACAGGCGCTGAAGCTTTCTTT | CASSPPSGTGAEAFF
TRBJ1-1 | TRBV2 | TRBD1 | few | TGTGCCAGCAGTTTTTCCCGGACAGGTTCTAACACTGAAGCTTTCTTT | CASSFSRTGSNTEAFF
TRBJ2-7 | TRBV5-5 | TRBD1 | . | TGTGCCAGCAGCATACTCCGGACAGGGCCCGAGCAGTACTTC | CASSILRTGPEQYF
TRBJ1-5 | TRBV2 | . | . | TGTGCCAGCAGTGCTGGGGGGCCTGGCAATCAGCCCCAGCATTTT | CASSAGGPGNQPQHF
TRBJ2-4 | TRBV11-2 | . | . | TGTGCCAGCAGCCCCGAGGGGTTAGCCAAAAACATTCAGTACTTC | CASSPEGLAKNIQYF